The clone carrying this T cell receptor beta chain has at least ten counts. Its antigen remains unknown. This entry is derived from a study of T cell repertoires in cytomegalovirus infection. About the research overall: Public signatures in TCR beta pointed to CMV infection and matching HLA type. Study-level results: Based on cumulative public TCR beta family frequency, carriers of CMV plus the relevant HLA were identified. It was HLA-C-restricted CMV-specific TCR beta clonotypes that dominated the response ex vivo.

The length of the CDR3 is 13 residues. CDR1 is MNHEY, CDR2 SVGAGI, per germline. Trimming removed 11 bases from V and 5 bases from J, with 17 bases in between. TCRdb re-derived calls from the reads in MiXCR, one entry per CDR3 protein. The table records 150,000 to 200,000 distinct CDR3 sequences, 8.5% to 10% of them present only once. The rearrangement joins TRBV6-5 to TRBJ2-3; D gene uncertain. The sequence came from a human donor in good health (CMV status not recorded). Some clones in this sample may be carry-over from other donors' samples. Material: PBMCs. The CDR3 nucleotides are TGTGCCGCGGCCCCTCCGAACATAGATACGCAGTATTTT. Protein product: CAAAPPNIDTQYF.